A selection of T cell receptor beta chains follows, all from one sample in a study of blood T cells in healthy people across ages. TCRdb re-derived calls from the 5' RACE reads in MiXCR, one entry per CDR3 protein. The data contain about 970,000 distinct CDR3 sequences, 45% to 60% of them singletons. The specimen was blood. The receptors stem from a woman in her fifties or sixties in good health. CDR3s include the opening cysteine and the closing phenylalanine or tryptophan. Each record gives: V gene, clone size, D gene, J gene, CDR3 length, CDR3 protein, CDR3 DNA. D genes are given only for firm matches. Clone size is stated in some rows and not others, as once, few, many or a class when expanded.

V: TRBV4-2; size: -; D: -; J: TRBJ1-2; length: 14; CDR3: CASSQAAENYGYTF; DNA: TGTGCCAGCAGCCAAGCGGCAGAGAACTATGGCTACACCTTC
V: TRBV4-1; size: -; D: -; J: TRBJ2-7; length: 15; CDR3: CASSQERTAMYEQYF; DNA: TGCGCCAGCAGCCAAGAGAGGACAGCTATGTACGAGCAGTACTTC
V: TRBV12-3/TRBV12-4; size: -; D: -; J: TRBJ2-1; length: 16; CDR3: CASSLVAGVGRNEQFF; DNA: TGTGCCAGCAGTTTAGTAGCTGGAGTAGGGCGCAATGAGCAGTTCTTC
V: TRBV27; size: -; D: -; J: TRBJ2-3; length: 13; CDR3: CASSLFNTDTQYF; DNA: TGTGCCAGCAGTTTGTTCAACACAGATACGCAGTATTTT
V: TRBV28; size: few; D: TRBD2; J: TRBJ2-1; length: 14; CDR3: CASSSTSGYNEQFF; DNA: TGTGCCAGCAGTTCCACTAGCGGCTACAATGAGCAGTTCTTC
V: TRBV5-1; size: -; D: TRBD2; J: TRBJ2-1; length: 15; CDR3: CASSLLAGLRNEQFF; DNA: TGCGCCAGCAGCCTTTTAGCGGGACTACGTAATGAGCAGTTCTTC
V: TRBV5-5; size: -; D: TRBD2; J: TRBJ2-7; length: 15; CDR3: CASSFGSSGSYEQYF; DNA: TGTGCCAGCAGCTTTGGTTCTAGCGGGAGTTACGAGCAGTACTTC
V: TRBV2; size: -; D: -; J: TRBJ2-3; length: 11; CDR3: CASIKLDTQYF; DNA: TGTGCCAGCATAAAGTTGGATACGCAGTATTTT
V: TRBV20-1; size: many; D: TRBD2; J: TRBJ2-1; length: 14; CDR3: CSATGLAGYNEQFF; DNA: TGCAGTGCTACGGGACTAGCGGGGTACAATGAGCAGTTCTTC
V: TRBV29-1; size: many; D: TRBD2; J: TRBJ2-7; length: 13; CDR3: CSATGLADYEQYF; DNA: TGCAGCGCCACCGGACTAGCGGACTACGAGCAGTACTTC
V: TRBV29-1; size: -; D: -; J: TRBJ2-7; length: 14; CDR3: CSVANPGVDYEQYF; DNA: TGCAGCGTTGCGAACCCAGGGGTCGACTACGAGCAGTACTTC
V: TRBV2; size: few; D: TRBD1; J: TRBJ2-7; length: 14; CDR3: CASIGGQGSYEQYF; DNA: TGTGCCAGCATAGGGGGACAGGGGTCTTACGAGCAGTACTTC
V: TRBV7-2; size: few; D: TRBD1; J: TRBJ2-1; length: 15; CDR3: CASTIRDRPYNEQFF; DNA: TGTGCCAGCACCATCCGGGACAGACCTTACAATGAGCAGTTCTTC
V: TRBV7-2; size: few; D: TRBD1; J: TRBJ1-2; length: 14; CDR3: CASSATGGWFGYTF; DNA: TGTGCCAGCAGCGCAACAGGGGGTTGGTTTGGCTACACCTTC
V: TRBV7-6; size: few; D: TRBD1; J: TRBJ2-4; length: 15; CDR3: CASSSRTGAKNIQYF; DNA: TGTGCCAGCAGCTCGAGGACAGGGGCAAAAAACATTCAGTACTTC
V: TRBV7-2; size: -; D: -; J: TRBJ1-2; length: 11; CDR3: CASSPIAGYTF; DNA: TGTGCCAGCAGCCCCATCGCGGGCTACACCTTC
V: TRBV4-1; size: -; D: -; J: TRBJ2-7; length: 12; CDR3: CASSQDPSEQYF; DNA: TGCGCCAGCAGCCAGGACCCTTCCGAGCAGTACTTC
V: TRBV11-3; size: -; D: TRBD1; J: TRBJ2-4; length: 14; CDR3: CASSPGQGKYVQYF; DNA: TGTGCCAGCAGCCCCGGACAGGGTAAATACGTGCAGTACTTC
V: TRBV30; size: once; D: -; J: TRBJ2-7; length: 14; CDR3: CAWAPGAYSYEQYF; DNA: TGTGCCTGGGCCCCGGGGGCCTATTCCTACGAGCAGTACTTC
V: TRBV4-1; size: few; D: -; J: TRBJ2-7; length: 15; CDR3: CASSPYPGLLYEQYF; DNA: TGCGCCAGCAGCCCTTACCCGGGACTCTTATACGAGCAGTACTTC